The source of this T cell receptor (beta chain) is a study of cytomegalovirus exposure and HLA in healthy donors. Findings of the study overall: Certain sequence variants were highly shared and formed a cluster, and this cluster was likely a sequencing artifact. Rarity marked most TCR sequences, yet some public TCRs occurred in many donors.

On this clone: What it recognizes is unknown.

Primers: 60 Vbeta forward and 13 Jbeta reverse. Here immunoSEQ multiplex PCR was the method, and the copy in TCRdb shows in-frame clones only, minus some. The sample lists 30,000 to 45,000 clones, approximately 55% seen once, with around 6.5% in the top ten. This CDR3 has 16 amino acids. Trimming at V came to 3 bases and at J to 4 bases, leaving 9 bases not matched to a gene. Germline CDR1 and CDR2: LGHNA and YSLEER. The V call is TRBV4-3, the J call TRBJ2-5, with TRBD1 matching over 9 bases. The sequenced sample was PBMCs. This clonotype originated in a woman in her thirties or forties in good health and CMV-seropositive. CDR3 loop: CASSQYRGRIGETQYF. In DNA, the CDR3 is TGCGCCAGCAGCCAGTACAGGGGGCGGATTGGAGAGACCCAGTACTTC.